The 22 T cell receptor beta chains below all came from one sample that was sequenced in a study of molecular identifiers for immune sequencing clone quantification (dated by TCRdb to 2016 to 2019). Receptor libraries were prepared by PCR. Sequencing used a NextSeq 500. TCRdb trimmed the raw reads at Q25, called clones with MiXCR and kept productive beta chains. Each CDR3 protein appears once, grouped with its most common genes and DNA. The sample has a few hundred thousand distinct CDR3 sequences on record, roughly 26% of them singletons. Roughly 0.77% of the sample goes to the ten largest clones. The sequencing input was naive CD8+ T cells from blood, with Jurkat cell RNA spiked in. The sample's cell subset or site label, in plain terms: FACS-sorted CD8+CD4-CCR7+CD45RA+ naive T cells. The receptor source for this set is a human donor in good health. Some libraries in this study had Jurkat cell RNA spiked in.

Of note for this clonotype: This may come from a read error, since a much larger clone is one base off. This chain links TRBV25-1 with TRBJ2-7, with 7 positions matching TRBD1. The germline V gene has CDR1 MGHDK and CDR2 SYGVNS. The CDR3 sequence is 13 residues long. The chain's CDR3 is CTSSAWTGNEQYF. The CDR3 DNA is TGTACCAGCAGTGCCTGGACAGGAAACGAGCAGTACTTC.

Regarding this clonotype: At one end, the junction sequence differs from germline, possibly due to a read error. J is TRBJ1-1 and V is TRBV7-9; 7 nucleotides align to TRBD1. The CDR3 is 14 residues long. Germline V gene lookup returns CDR1 SEHNR and CDR2 FQNEAQ (reference sequence). CDR3 amino acids: CASRIQGGGTGAFF. DNA of the CDR3: TGTGCCAGCAGGATCCAGGGAGGGGGCACTGGAGCTTTCTTT.

This clonotype showed up many times. The rearrangement links TRBV7-2 to TRBJ2-5; D is uncertain. With 4 bases removed from V and 5 bases from J, the gap between germline ends came to 11 bases. The germline V gene encodes CDR1 SGHTA and CDR2 FQGNSA. The length of the CDR3 is 13 residues. The CDR3 sequence: CASSSPWTETQYF. CDR3 coding DNA: TGTGCCAGCAGCTCGCCGTGGACGGAGACCCAGTACTTC.

Note on this clonotype: A much bigger clone sits one base away, suggesting this may be a read error. This sequence joins TRBV5-1 and TRBJ1-5; D gene uncertain. The germline CDR1 and CDR2 sequences are SGHRS and YFSETQ. This CDR3 is built from 17 residues. V was clipped by 0 bases and J by 1 base, with 14 bases between them. This chain's CDR3 is CASSLVESGRSNQPQHF. The CDR3 DNA reads as TGCGCCAGCAGCTTGGTAGAGTCTGGGCGGAGCAATCAGCCCCAGCATTTT.

This clonotype was observed a few times. The chain combines TRBV7-9 with TRBJ2-3, with a tentative D call TRBD1 (5 bases). The CDR3 length is 20 residues. V was pared by 5 bases and J by 2 bases, with 29 bases between. From germline, CDR1 is SEHNR and CDR2 FQNEAQ (reference sequence). CDR3 nucleotide sequence: TGTGCCAGCAGCCTGTGGGGCAGGGCGTCTAGGAAAACAAACACAGATACGCAGTATTTT. Protein: CASSLWGRASRKTNTDTQYF.

Only a few counts were recorded for this clonotype. The genes are TRBV6-5 and TRBJ2-1; D is perhaps TRBD2 (5 bases). Between the trimmed V and J ends, which lost 2 bases and 9 bases, there was a span of 11 bases. The CDR3 runs to 13 residues. Looked up from germline, CDR1 is MNHEY and CDR2 is SVGAGI. The CDR3 spells CASSYGGSSEQFF. DNA of the CDR3: TGTGCCAGCAGTTACGGCGGGTCTAGTGAGCAGTTCTTC.

This clonotype appeared a few times. V gene TRBV29-1 combines with J gene TRBJ2-7; 8 bases line up with TRBD1. The CDR3 spans 13 residues. V was clipped by 6 bases and J by 5 bases; unmatched bases: 9. Germline assignment: CDR1 SQVTM and CDR2 ANQGSEA. The CDR3 region is CSVADRGRDEQYF. CDR3 nucleotides: TGCAGCGTAGCCGACAGGGGACGCGACGAGCAGTACTTC.

V is TRBV30 and J is TRBJ2-3, with D possibly matching TRBD1 (5 bases). Germline CDR1 is GTSNPN and CDR2 is SVGIG (reference sequence). The CDR3 is 14 residues long. V lost 3 bases and J lost 0, with 10 bases in between. The CDR3 sequence: CAWRQDTSTDTQYF. The CDR3 nucleotides are TGTGCCTGGAGACAGGATACTAGCACAGATACGCAGTATTTT. The full variable domain, completed using reference TRBV30 and TRBJ2-3, is SQTIHQWPATLVQPVGSPLSLECTVEGTSNPNLYWYRQAAGRGLQLLFYSVGIGQISSEVPQNLSASRPQDRQFILSSKKLLLSDSGFYLCAWRQDTSTDTQYFGPGTRLTVL.

The J gene is TRBJ2-3, the V gene TRBV28; TRBD2 agrees at 9 bases. V lost 2 bases, J lost 4 bases, and 7 bases stayed unmatched. Germline V gene sequence: CDR1 MDHEN, CDR2 SYDVKM. CDR3 length equals 16 residues. CDR3 in amino acids: CASSLGVAGVSDTQYF. The CDR3 DNA follows: TGTGCCAGCAGTTTAGGAGTAGCGGGAGTGTCAGATACGCAGTATTTT.

This clonotype occurred a few times. The J gene is TRBJ2-1, the V gene TRBV19; D gene uncertain. V lost 3 bases, J lost 4 bases, and 10 bases lay in between. This CDR3 contains 14 residues. Germline CDR1 and CDR2: LNHDA and SQIVND (reference sequence). The CDR3 region has the DNA TGTGCCAGTAGTATTCTAAGCCCTTACAATGAGCAGTTCTTC. The encoded protein is CASSILSPYNEQFF.

Comments on this clonotype: The final CDR3 position lacks the conserved phenylalanine or tryptophan, pointing to a likely read error. Because the CDR3's place on the DNA is in doubt, the DNA is left out and the CDR3 is given as listed by TCRdb. The genes are TRBV28 and TRBJ1-4; the DNA was not used to check the table's D call, TRBD1. Counting both end residues, the CDR3 totals 15 amino acids. From germline, CDR1 is MDHEN and CDR2 SYDVKM. The CDR3 sequence: CASRTLDRGSEKLII.

There are many counts of this clonotype. This sequence joins TRBV12-3 or TRBV12-4 and TRBJ1-4; unclear D gene. V dropped 5 bases and J dropped 8 bases, with 12 bases sitting between them. The CDR3 is 13 residues long. Written as DNA, the CDR3 is TGTGCCAGCAGTCCCAGTCCGGGCGAAAAACTGTTTTTT. It codes for CASSPSPGEKLFF.

Many counts were recorded for this clonotype. One end of the junction fails to match germline, which may point to a read error. This chain joins TRBV7-9 and TRBJ2-7; a possible D gene is TRBD1 (5 bases). CDR1 is SEHNR, CDR2 FQNEAQ, per germline (reference sequence). The CDR3 runs 11 residues. The CDR3 protein is CASSLGEGDSF. The CDR3 nucleotides read TGTGCCAGCAGCTTAGGGGAAGGGGATTCTTTC.

As regards this clonotype: A much larger clone sits a single nucleotide away, making a read error possible. The chain combines TRBV7-6 with TRBJ2-6; D gene ambiguous. Germline lookup yields CDR1 SGHVS and CDR2 FNYEAQ. This CDR3 contains 13 residues. CDR3 in amino acids: CTSSSGGANVLTF. CDR3 nucleotides: TGTACCAGCAGCTCCGGCGGGGCCAACGTCCTGACTTTC.

This sequence joins TRBV4-1 and TRBJ2-2; a weak D match, TRBD2 (5 bases). The V gene lost 4 bases and the J gene lost 4 bases, with 7 bases spanning the gap. Looked up from germline, CDR1 is MGHRA and CDR2 is YSYEKL. The CDR3 covers 13 residues. Here the CDR3 DNA reads TGCGCCAGCAGCCGAGAGGGCACCGGGGAGCTGTTTTTT. This encodes CASSREGTGELFF.

This clonotype was seen only a few times. The V and J genes are TRBV7-9 and TRBJ1-3; D remains ambiguous. The CDR3 covers 16 residues. Trimming left V 1 base short and J 0 bases short, with 10 bases between. The V gene's germline CDR1 is SEHNR and CDR2 FQNEAQ (reference sequence). CDR3 protein: CASSLVLVGSGNTIYF. In DNA, the CDR3 is TGTGCCAGCAGCTTAGTGCTCGTCGGCTCTGGAAACACCATATATTTT.

This clonotype was observed at least ten times. The chain is built from TRBV12-3 or TRBV12-4 and TRBJ2-3; 10 nucleotides line up with TRBD1. This CDR3 spans 15 amino acids. V was pared by 4 bases and J by 6 bases, with 7 bases of the junction left unmatched. The CDR3 DNA sequence: TGTGCCAGCAGTTCGCGACAGGGGGCCTCCGATACGCAGTATTTT. Translation gives CASSSRQGASDTQYF.

With respect to this clonotype: This may come from a read error, since a much larger clone is one base off. This chain uses TRBV12-3 or TRBV12-4 with TRBJ2-3; D uncertain. Trimming removed 5 bases at V and 4 bases at J, with 10 bases between. This CDR3 contains 13 residues. CDR3 sequence: CASSSVGPDTQYF. CDR3 bases: TGTGCCAGCAGTAGTGTAGGGCCAGATACGCAGTATTTT.

This clonotype was found once. Given a much more abundant clone one base away, this may be a read error. This is likely a read error, given that the CDR3 carries no conserved phenylalanine or tryptophan at its end. The genes are TRBV28 and TRBJ2-6; TRBD2 aligns across 9 bases. After removal of 1 base from V and 0 bases from J, the junction contained 4 bases not matched to a gene. In germline, CDR1 is MDHEN, CDR2 SYDVKM. The CDR3 sequence is 18 residues long. CDR3 in amino acids: CASSLFSSGASGANVLTS. DNA for the CDR3: TGTGCCAGCAGTTTATTCTCTAGCGGGGCCTCTGGGGCCAACGTCCTGACTTCC.

This clonotype was picked up many times. The chain carries TRBV28 and TRBJ2-3, with 12 bases identical to TRBD2. The length of the CDR3 is 15 residues. V shed 4 bases, J shed 4 bases, and the junction held 3 bases outside the gene matches. Germline V gives CDR1 MDHEN, CDR2 SYDVKM. The CDR3 here is CASSSRLAGADTQYF. The CDR3, as DNA: TGTGCCAGCAGTTCCAGACTAGCGGGAGCAGATACGCAGTATTTT.

This clonotype has more than one count but fewer than ten. The chain employs TRBV2 and TRBJ1-6, with D tentatively TRBD1 (5 bases). The CDR3 totals 16 residues. Trimming shortened V by 3 bases and J by 6 bases, and 15 bases separated the two germline ends. CDR1 and CDR2 from the germline V gene are SNHLY and FYNNEI. For the CDR3, the DNA is TGTGCCAGCAGTGACTCAGGGCAACTTCCTAATTCACCCCTCCACTTT. Its translation is CASSDSGQLPNSPLHF.

This clonotype was found many times. This chain links TRBV12-3 or TRBV12-4 with TRBJ2-3; D is undetermined. Between the trimmed V and J ends, which lost 4 bases and 8 bases, there was a span of 10 bases. This CDR3 contains 12 residues. The CDR3 region is CASSYDNPTQYF. CDR3 DNA: TGTGCCAGCAGTTACGACAATCCTACGCAGTATTTT.